The clone carrying this T cell receptor beta chain was seen a few times. The target antigen is unknown. Each cDNA molecule in the library carried unique molecular identifiers. Methods used by the authors: Samples had a median of 95,638 TCRs, ranging roughly 20,000 to 690,600. MiXCR, applied by TCRdb to the RACE reads, yields one record per CDR3 protein. The V and J calls here are based on TCRdb, not the publication. This sample has 95,000 or so distinct CDR3 sequences, with about 11% found just once. The CDR3 contains 14 residues. CDR1 is LGHNA and CDR2 is YSLEER in the germline V gene. Trimming took off 0 bases at V and 5 bases at J, with 8 bases between the two ends. Noted time point: patch test 1, 2 weeks after DPC sensitization. This sample's treatment: therapeutic diphenylcyclopropenone sensitization with weekly scalp DPC. The sample is drawn from a study of human T cells and chemical hapten exposure. Findings and limits, study-wide: Significantly greater numbers of large CDR3 similarity clusters came from expanded TCRs than from controls.

The sequencing used whole blood, collected in connection with sensitization to the hapten diphenylcyclopropenone (DPC). The chain is built from TRBV4-3 and TRBJ2-1, with a weak D call TRBD2 (6 bases). This TCR was recovered from a middle-aged man with alopecia areata. Some clones in this sample may be carry-over from other donors' samples. As DNA, the CDR3 is TGCGCCAGCAGCCAAGAAGGCGGGGACAATGAGCAGTTCTTC. Its translation is CASSQEGGDNEQFF.